Sequencing of this T cell receptor beta chain was carried out in a study of OX40 agonist ivuxolimab in advanced cancers. Background for the entire study: The costimulatory receptor OX40 (CD134) was targeted by ivuxolimab, a fully human IgG2 agonistic monoclonal antibody. Of the roughly 50 dose-escalation patients, hepatocellular carcinoma was present in some 19, melanoma in approximately 15, renal cell carcinoma in 9 and head and neck cancer in 9. Partial responses occurred in three dose-escalation patients: two with cutaneous melanoma and one with hepatocellular carcinoma. Intravenous ivuxolimab was administered to patients every 2 weeks at six dose levels: 0.01, 0.1, 0.3, 1.5, 3 and 10 mg/kg. Patients were allowed to have had prior anti-PD-1, anti-PD-L1 or anti-CTLA-4 therapy, and around 43% of the dose-escalation patients had been treated with checkpoint inhibitors. The paper covers the monotherapy dose-escalation part of the phase I ivuxolimab trial, which included N ≈ 54 patients. Peripheral TCRbeta sequencing was intended to test whether TCR sequence diversity was altered and clonal T-cell expansion was caused by ivuxolimab. The dose-escalation cohort was about 83% male with a mean age of about 54 years, ranging from roughly 23 to 90.

On this clone itself: Its cognate antigen has yet to be identified. No much larger clone exists at a distance of one base, and base qualities are not known.

Genomic DNA was extracted from sorted cells for sequencing of the TCRbeta CDR3 region. The immunoSEQ Assay was used to sequence the TCRbeta CDR3 regions. Sourced from immuneACCESS, this table was stored by TCRdb with only in-frame sequences that have V and J called. A share of the clones is absent; for the studies checked, an unresolved V gene accounts for under half, and the remainder has no known explanation. In this sample the table shows tens of thousands of clones, 92% of which occur a single time. The biggest ten clones account for around 3.5% of the sample. General conclusions and limits of the study: After ivuxolimab, more expanded clones were found on average in CD8+ T cells than in CD4+ T cells. The antigen specificity of the peripheral T cells that underwent clonal expansion was not determined. Low levels of normalized T-cell clonal expansion were also seen in some patients who did not respond. Partial responders in the 0.1-3.0 mg/kg groups had among the lowest normalized peripheral clonal expansion, especially among CD8+ T cells. Clonal expansion of both CD4+ and CD8+ blood T cells was observed from baseline to week 6 at doses 0.1 to 3.0 mg/kg.

CDR1 DFQATT and CDR2 SNEGSKA are derived from the germline V gene (reference sequence). From the cysteine through the phenylalanine, the CDR3 covers 11 amino acids. Of the read, only the CDR3 DNA is kept; its 33 bases are in frame from base 1. The junction shows trimming of 1 base on V and 6 bases on J, plus 6 bases between the germline ends. Patients with autoimmune disease history or receiving systemic immunosuppression were excluded from the trial. Peripheral blood for TCR sequencing was collected from all dose cohorts at baseline, on cycle 4 day 1, and on cycle 7 day 1. Samples came from an open-label, multicenter, first-in-human phase I dose-escalation trial of ivuxolimab. The trial enrolled adults with locally advanced or metastatic head and neck squamous cell, hepatocellular, melanoma or renal cell carcinoma. CD4+ and CD8+ T cells were sorted separately from peripheral blood before TCR sequencing.

The sample consisted of CD4+ or CD8+ T cells sorted from blood, taken in a trial of the OX40 agonist ivuxolimab. The receptor's source is an adult with an advanced solid tumor such as melanoma, head and neck, liver or kidney cancer. The sequence is built from TRBV20-1 and TRBJ1-1; no confident D gene assignment can be made. The CDR3 protein sequence reads: CSARVSAEAFF. Read as DNA, the sequence is TGCAGTGCTAGAGTGTCGGCTGAAGCTTTCTTT.